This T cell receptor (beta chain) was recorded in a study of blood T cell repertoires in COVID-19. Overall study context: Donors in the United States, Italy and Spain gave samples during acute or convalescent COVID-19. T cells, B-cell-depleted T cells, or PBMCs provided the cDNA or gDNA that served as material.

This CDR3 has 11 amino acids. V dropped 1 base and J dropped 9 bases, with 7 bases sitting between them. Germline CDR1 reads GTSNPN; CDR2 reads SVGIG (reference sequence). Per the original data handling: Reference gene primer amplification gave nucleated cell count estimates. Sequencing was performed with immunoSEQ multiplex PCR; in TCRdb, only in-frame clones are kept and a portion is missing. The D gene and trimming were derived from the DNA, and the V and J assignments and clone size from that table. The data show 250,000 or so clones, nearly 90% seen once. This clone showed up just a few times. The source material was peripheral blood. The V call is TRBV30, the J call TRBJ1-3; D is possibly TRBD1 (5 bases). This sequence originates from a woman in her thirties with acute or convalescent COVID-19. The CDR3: CAWSGQSTIYF. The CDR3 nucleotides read TGTGCCTGGAGTGGACAGTCCACCATATATTTT.